This T cell receptor beta chain derives from a study of CD8 T cells in Susac syndrome. The authors reverse transcribed roughly 0.5 to 1 ug RNA with random hexamers. TCRdb reanalysed the immunoSEQ multiplex PCR reads using MiXCR and keeps one entry per CDR3 protein. The data hold some 190,000 distinct CDR3 sequences, with around 95% observed a single time. The CDR3 sequence is 15 residues long. The V segment lost 3 bases and the J segment 1 base; nucleotides outside the gene matches: 2. The TEMRA cells underwent FACS enrichment, while the CD8+ and CD4+ T cells underwent negative isolation. The chain employs TRBV12-3 or TRBV12-4 and TRBJ2-2; 7 bases are a match to TRBD1. Sequencing used CD4+ T cells from PBMCs. This sequence originates from a human donor with multiple sclerosis. The CDR3 here is CASSLQGVNTGELFF. CDR3 DNA sequence: TGTGCCAGCAGTTTGCAGGGGGTGAACACCGGGGAGCTGTTTTTT.